These 15 T cell receptor beta chains were sequenced from one sample in a study of cytomegalovirus exposure and HLA in healthy donors. The PCR ran on 60 Vbeta and 13 Jbeta primers. Repertoires were generated with immunoSEQ multiplex PCR, while TCRdb's copy carries only in-frame clones and drops some. Of about 110,000 clones in the sample, 82% were seen once. What was sequenced was PBMCs. Receptors originate from a man aged 45-65 years in good health and CMV-seronegative.

This clone was found once. This chain joins TRBV2 and TRBJ2-7; 8 bases match TRBD1. CDR3 length equals 15 residues. The germline CDR1 and CDR2 sequences are SNHLY and FYNNEI. With 5 bases clipped from V and 6 bases from J, the junction kept 12 bases outside the gene matches. CDR3 sequence reads: CASSLHGSGQGEQYV. CDR3 DNA sequence: TGTGCCAGCAGTCTCCACGGCTCCGGACAGGGCGAGCAGTACGTC.

The chain links TRBV19 to TRBJ2-3; 8 bases map to TRBD2. Germline CDR1 LNHDA, CDR2 SQIVND (reference sequence). The CDR3 contains 13 residues. V gave up 4 bases and J gave up 4 bases; unmatched junction bases: 1. This CDR3 reads CASSSGGPDTQYF. CDR3 DNA sequence: TGTGCCAGTAGTAGCGGGGGGCCAGATACGCAGTATTTT. The entire variable domain, with the rest obtained from reference TRBV19 and TRBJ2-3, is as follows: DGGITQSPKYLFRKEGQNVTLSCEQNLNHDAMYWYRQDPGQGLRLIYYSQIVNDFQKGDIAEGYSVSREKKESFPLTVTSAQKNPTAFYLCASSSGGPDTQYFGPGTRLTVL.

The J gene is TRBJ2-3, the V gene TRBV6-4; D possibly corresponds to TRBD2 (5 bases). The germline V gene has CDR1 MRHNA and CDR2 SNTAGT. V shed 0 bases and J shed 6 bases, with 13 bases lying between them. The CDR3 covers 15 residues. CDR3 sequence (DNA): TGTGCCAGCAGTGACTCGAGGAGCGGTGGGGATACGCAGTATTTT. Amino acid sequence: CASSDSRSGGDTQYF.

The genes are TRBV9 and TRBJ1-5; D remains unclear. The CDR3 length is 14 residues. Trimming shortened V by 0 bases and J by 5 bases, and 9 bases separated the two germline ends. Per the germline V gene, CDR1 is SGDLS and CDR2 is YYNGEE. CDR3 DNA: TGTGCCAGCAGCGTAGGGCAGATCGATCAGCCCCAGCATTTT. This codes for CASSVGQIDQPQHF.

V and J are TRBV21-1 and TRBJ1-2; the table's D call of TRBD1 was not tested on the DNA. TRBV21-1 is labeled a pseudogene. This CDR3 region has 11 residues. Here the CDR3 reads CASSRPKGYTF. CDR3 coding DNA: TGTGCCAGCAGCAGGCCCAAGGGCTACACCTTC.

The rearrangement links TRBV7-2 to TRBJ2-7, with a tentative D call TRBD1 (5 bases). The CDR3 extends over 11 amino acids. Germline CDR1 reads SGHTA; CDR2 reads FQGNSA. V dropped 7 bases and J dropped 5 bases, with 9 bases sitting between them. This chain's CDR3 is CASTRADEQYF. The CDR3 DNA reads TGTGCCAGCACCAGGGCGGACGAGCAGTACTTC.

Concerning this clone: One end of the junction does not line up with germline, which may come from a read error. Other DNA sequences in the sample encode the same CDR3. Written as DNA, the CDR3 is TGCAGCGTTGAAGATCTAAAGGGGTGGAACACTGAGGCTTTCTTT. It yields the protein CSVEDLKGWNTEAFF. The genes are TRBV29-1 and TRBJ1-1; TRBD1 is a possible D gene (5 bases). Germline lookup yields CDR1 SQVTM and CDR2 ANQGSEA. CDR3 length: 15 amino acids.

The rearrangement links TRBV10-3 to TRBJ2-7, with 9 bases aligning to TRBD1. This CDR3 contains 13 residues. Trimming cost V 8 bases and J 4 bases; bases outside gene matches: 6. CDR1 is ENHRY and CDR2 is SYGVKD in the germline V gene. Written as DNA, the CDR3 is TGTGCCATCGGGGGGACAGGGCGTTACGAGCAGTACTTC. It is translated as CAIGGTGRYEQYF.

The chain recombines TRBV7-2 with TRBJ2-3, with 12 positions matching TRBD2. Germline lookup yields CDR1 SGHTA and CDR2 FQGNSA. Losses at the gene ends were 6 bases for V and 5 bases for J; bases not matched to a gene: 9. This CDR3 contains 16 residues. Here the CDR3 DNA reads TGTGCCAGCAGTCTAAGACTAGCGGGGGAAGGAGATACGCAGTATTTT. The encoded protein is CASSLRLAGEGDTQYF. The whole variable domain, filled in from reference TRBV7-2 and TRBJ2-3, reads GAGVSQSPSNKVTEKGKDVELRCDPISGHTALYWYRQSLGQGLEFLIYFQGNSAPDKSGLPSDRFSAERTGGSVSTLTIQRTQQEDSAVYLCASSLRLAGEGDTQYFGPGTRLTVL.

The chain combines TRBV28 with TRBJ1-2; 7 bases match TRBD1. V was pared by 6 bases and J by 4 bases, with 17 bases of the junction left unmatched. Looked up from germline, CDR1 is MDHEN and CDR2 is SYDVKM. CDR3 length: 17 amino acids. CDR3 protein: CASSPTKTGNPLYGYTF. The CDR3, as DNA: TGTGCCAGCAGCCCTACAAAGACAGGGAACCCACTCTATGGCTACACCTTC.

This chain links TRBV5-8 with TRBJ1-5, with 9 bases identical to TRBD1. Germline V CDR1 and CDR2: SGHTS, YDEGEE. The length of the CDR3 is 14 residues. Trimming cost V 3 bases and J 3 bases; bases outside gene matches: 1. This CDR3 is CASSWDRDNQPQHF. CDR3 DNA sequence: TGTGCCAGCAGCTGGGACAGGGACAATCAGCCCCAGCATTTT. Full variable domain (missing parts from reference TRBV5-8 and TRBJ1-5): EAGVTQSPTHLIKTRGQQATLRCSPISGHTSVYWYQQALGLGLQFLLWYDEGEERNRGNFPPRFSGRQFPNYSSELNVNALELEDSALYLCASSWDRDNQPQHFGDGTRLSIL.

This sequence joins TRBV7-2 and TRBJ2-5; possibly TRBD2 for D (6 bases). The CDR3 covers 17 residues. Germline CDR1 and CDR2: SGHTA and FQGNSA. Trimming shortened V by 2 bases and J by 5 bases, and 21 bases separated the two germline ends. The chain's CDR3 is CASSLLSLGGGIETQYF. The CDR3 nucleotides are TGTGCCAGCAGCTTATTATCGTTGGGGGGTGGTATTGAGACCCAGTACTTC.

V gene TRBV6-5 combines with J gene TRBJ1-5; D is uncertain. Germline lookup yields CDR1 MNHEY and CDR2 SVGAGI. The CDR3 sequence is 15 residues long. V was shortened by 2 bases and J by 7 bases, with 15 bases between the two germline ends. The CDR3 sequence is CASSYEGGIWQPQHF. CDR3 bases: TGTGCCAGCAGTTACGAAGGAGGGATTTGGCAGCCCCAGCATTTT.

The chain recombines TRBV7-2 with TRBJ2-3; 8 bases agree with TRBD2. CDR3 size: 14 residues. CDR1 is SGHTA and CDR2 is FQGNSA in the germline V gene. The J segment lost 5 bases and the V segment lost 7 bases, leaving 8 bases of the junction unmatched. The CDR3 is CASTGGAWGDTQYF. For the CDR3, the DNA is TGTGCCAGCACCGGGGGGGCTTGGGGAGATACGCAGTATTTT. Looking up the rest from reference TRBV7-2 and TRBJ2-3 gives the full variable domain: GAGVSQSPSNKVTEKGKDVELRCDPISGHTALYWYRQSLGQGLEFLIYFQGNSAPDKSGLPSDRFSAERTGGSVSTLTIQRTQQEDSAVYLCASTGGAWGDTQYFGPGTRLTVL.

The chain links TRBV5-1 to TRBJ2-3, with 10 bases that match TRBD1. Germline CDR1 reads SGHRS; CDR2 reads YFSETQ. The J segment lost 6 bases and the V segment lost 0 bases, leaving 7 bases of the junction unmatched. CDR3 length: 16 amino acids. The CDR3 loop reads CASSLGTGGRSDTQYF. The CDR3 DNA reads TGCGCCAGCAGCTTGGGGACAGGGGGTAGGTCGGATACGCAGTATTTT. The full variable domain, rest sourced from reference TRBV5-1 and TRBJ2-3, is KAGVTQTPRYLIKTRGQQVTLSCSPISGHRSVSWYQQTPGQGLQFLFEYFSETQRNKGNFPGRFSGRQFSNSRSEMNVSTLELGDSALYLCASSLGTGGRSDTQYFGPGTRLTVL.